One T cell receptor beta chain is described in this entry. As yet, its antigen is unknown. This CDR3 comprises 14 residues. After removal of 2 bases from V and 3 bases from J, the junction contained 3 bases not matched to a gene. CDR1 MNHEY and CDR2 SVGAGI come from the germline V gene. Expressed TCRB transcripts were sequenced, since all the RNA that had been isolated was reverse transcribed. Using immunoSEQ multiplex PCR, the repertoire was profiled, and TCRdb retains in-frame clones only, with some absent. Here the sample spans a few hundred thousand clones, about 11% being singletons. The data originate from a study of beta chain features in type 1 diabetes. Findings of the study overall: VDJ junctions from type 1 diabetes patients carried fewer insertions and larger deletions.

The receptor's source is a woman aged 25 to 39 in good health. The chain is built from TRBV6-5 and TRBJ2-5, with 7 bases that match TRBD1. The sequenced sample was naive CD4+ T cells from blood. The CDR3 loop reads CASSYPGTEETQYF. The CDR3, as DNA: TGTGCCAGCAGTTACCCTGGGACAGAAGAGACCCAGTACTTC.